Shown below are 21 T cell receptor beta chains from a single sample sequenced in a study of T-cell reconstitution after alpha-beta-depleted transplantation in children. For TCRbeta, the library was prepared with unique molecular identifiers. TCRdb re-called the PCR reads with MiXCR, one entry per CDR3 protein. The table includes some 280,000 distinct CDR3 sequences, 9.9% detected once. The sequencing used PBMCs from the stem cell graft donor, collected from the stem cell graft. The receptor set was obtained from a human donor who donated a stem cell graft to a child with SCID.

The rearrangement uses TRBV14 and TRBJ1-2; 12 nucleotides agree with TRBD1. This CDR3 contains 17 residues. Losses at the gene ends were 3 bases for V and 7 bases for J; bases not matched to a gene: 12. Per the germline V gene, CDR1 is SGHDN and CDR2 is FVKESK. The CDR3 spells CASSHPGQGAGLSGYTF. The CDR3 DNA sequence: TGTGCCAGCAGCCACCCGGGACAGGGGGCCGGGTTGAGTGGCTACACCTTC.

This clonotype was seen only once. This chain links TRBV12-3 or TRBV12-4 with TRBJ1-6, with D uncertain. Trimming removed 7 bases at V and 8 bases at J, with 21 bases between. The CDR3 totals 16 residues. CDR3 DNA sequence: TGTGCCAGCAACCGGAGGGAGACCCAGGCCGATTCACCCCTCCACTTT. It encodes CASNRRETQADSPLHF.

CDR3 coding DNA: TGTGCCAGCAGCCAAGACGGGACGGCCTATGGCTACACCTTC. This codes for CASSQDGTAYGYTF. This chain uses TRBV3-1 with TRBJ1-2; D might be TRBD1 (5 bases). Trimming cost V 0 bases and J 4 bases, with 9 bases left between them. Germline CDR1 and CDR2: LGHDT and YNNKEL (reference sequence). This CDR3 comprises 14 residues.

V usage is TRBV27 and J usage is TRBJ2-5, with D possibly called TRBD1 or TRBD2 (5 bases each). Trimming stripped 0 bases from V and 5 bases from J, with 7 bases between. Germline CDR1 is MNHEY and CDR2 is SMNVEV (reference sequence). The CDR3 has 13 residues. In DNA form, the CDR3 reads TGTGCCAGCAGTTTATCCGAGGGGGAGACCCAGTACTTC. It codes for CASSLSEGETQYF.

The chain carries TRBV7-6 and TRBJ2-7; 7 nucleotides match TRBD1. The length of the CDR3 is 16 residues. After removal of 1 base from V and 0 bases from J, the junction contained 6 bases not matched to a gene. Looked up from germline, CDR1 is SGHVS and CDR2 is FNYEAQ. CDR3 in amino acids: CASSLDWAGGSYEQYF. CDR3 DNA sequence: TGTGCCAGCAGCTTAGATTGGGCAGGGGGCTCCTACGAGCAGTACTTC.

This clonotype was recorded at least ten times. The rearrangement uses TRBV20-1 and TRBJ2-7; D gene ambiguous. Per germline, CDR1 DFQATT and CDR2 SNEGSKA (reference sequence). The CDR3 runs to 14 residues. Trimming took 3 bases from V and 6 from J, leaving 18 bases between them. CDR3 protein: CSASPQFWGGEQYF. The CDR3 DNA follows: TGCAGTGCTAGTCCGCAGTTCTGGGGTGGCGAGCAGTACTTC.

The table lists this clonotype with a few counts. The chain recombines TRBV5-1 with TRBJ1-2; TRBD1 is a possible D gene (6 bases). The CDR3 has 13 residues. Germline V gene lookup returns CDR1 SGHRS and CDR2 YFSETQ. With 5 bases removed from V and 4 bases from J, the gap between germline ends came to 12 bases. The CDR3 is CASSETGSYGYTF. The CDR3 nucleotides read TGCGCCAGCAGTGAAACAGGGAGCTATGGCTACACCTTC.

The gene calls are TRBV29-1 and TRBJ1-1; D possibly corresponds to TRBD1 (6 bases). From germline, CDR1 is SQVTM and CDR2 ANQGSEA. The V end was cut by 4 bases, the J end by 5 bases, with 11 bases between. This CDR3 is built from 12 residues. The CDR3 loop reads CSVVGARTEAFF. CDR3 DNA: TGCAGCGTTGTGGGGGCACGGACTGAAGCTTTCTTT.

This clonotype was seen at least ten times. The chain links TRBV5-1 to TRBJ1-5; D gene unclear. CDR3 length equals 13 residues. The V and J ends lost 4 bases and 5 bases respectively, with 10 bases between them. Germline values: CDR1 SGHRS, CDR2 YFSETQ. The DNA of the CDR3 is TGCGCCAGCAGCGCCGGGGTAGATCAGCCCCAGCATTTT. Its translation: CASSAGVDQPQHF.

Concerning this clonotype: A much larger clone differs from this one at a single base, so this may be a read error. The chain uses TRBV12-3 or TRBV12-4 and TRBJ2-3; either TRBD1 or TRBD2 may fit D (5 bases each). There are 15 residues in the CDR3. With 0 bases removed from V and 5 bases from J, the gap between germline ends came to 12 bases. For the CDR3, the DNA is TGTGCCAGCAGTTTAGCGGGGGTGGGCCAAGATACGCAGTATTTT. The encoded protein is CASSLAGVGQDTQYF.

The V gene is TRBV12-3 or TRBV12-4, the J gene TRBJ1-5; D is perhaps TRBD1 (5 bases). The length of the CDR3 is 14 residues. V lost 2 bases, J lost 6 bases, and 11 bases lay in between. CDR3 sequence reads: CASSLKGARQPQHF. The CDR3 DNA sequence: TGTGCCAGCAGTTTAAAAGGGGCCCGTCAGCCCCAGCATTTT.

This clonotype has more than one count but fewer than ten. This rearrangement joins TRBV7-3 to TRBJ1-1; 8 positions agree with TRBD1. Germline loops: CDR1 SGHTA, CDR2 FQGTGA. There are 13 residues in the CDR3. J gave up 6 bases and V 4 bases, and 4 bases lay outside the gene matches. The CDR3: CASSSTQGAEAFF. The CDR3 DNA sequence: TGTGCCAGCAGCTCCACACAGGGGGCTGAAGCTTTCTTT. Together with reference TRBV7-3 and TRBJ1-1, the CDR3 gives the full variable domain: GAGVSQTPSNKVTEKGKYVELRCDPISGHTALYWYRQSLGQGPEFLIYFQGTGAADDSGLPNDRFFAVRPEGSVSTLKIQRTERGDSAVYLCASSSTQGAEAFFGQGTRLTVV.

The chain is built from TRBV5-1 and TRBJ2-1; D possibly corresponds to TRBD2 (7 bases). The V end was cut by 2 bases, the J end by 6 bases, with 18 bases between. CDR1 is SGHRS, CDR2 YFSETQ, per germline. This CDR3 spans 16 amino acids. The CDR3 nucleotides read TGCGCCAGCAGCTTTGGGGGGGCCGCGACTCGCAATGAGCAGTTCTTC. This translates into CASSFGGAATRNEQFF.

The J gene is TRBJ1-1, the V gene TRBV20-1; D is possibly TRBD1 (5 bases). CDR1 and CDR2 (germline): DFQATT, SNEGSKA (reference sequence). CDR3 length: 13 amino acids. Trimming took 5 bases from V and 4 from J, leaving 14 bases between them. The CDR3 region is CSAGYGGSTEAFF. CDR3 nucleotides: TGCAGTGCTGGTTACGGGGGAAGCACTGAAGCTTTCTTT.

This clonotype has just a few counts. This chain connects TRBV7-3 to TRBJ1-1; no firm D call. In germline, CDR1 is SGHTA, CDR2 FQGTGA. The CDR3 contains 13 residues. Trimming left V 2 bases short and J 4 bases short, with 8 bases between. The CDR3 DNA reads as TGTGCCAGCAGCTTAGGGCCGAGCACTGAAGCTTTCTTT. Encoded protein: CASSLGPSTEAFF.

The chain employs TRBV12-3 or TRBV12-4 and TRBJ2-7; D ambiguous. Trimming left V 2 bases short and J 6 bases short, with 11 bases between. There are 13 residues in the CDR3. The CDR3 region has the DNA TGTGCCAGCAGTTTATCAGTGGGCGGCGAGCAGTACTTC. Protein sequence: CASSLSVGGEQYF.

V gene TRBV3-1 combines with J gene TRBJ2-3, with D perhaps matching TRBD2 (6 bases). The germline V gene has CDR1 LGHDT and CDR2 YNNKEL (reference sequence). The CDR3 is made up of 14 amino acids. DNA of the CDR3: TGTACCTTCAGCCCCGGGGGAAATATAGATACGCAGTATTTT. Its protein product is CTFSPGGNIDTQYF.

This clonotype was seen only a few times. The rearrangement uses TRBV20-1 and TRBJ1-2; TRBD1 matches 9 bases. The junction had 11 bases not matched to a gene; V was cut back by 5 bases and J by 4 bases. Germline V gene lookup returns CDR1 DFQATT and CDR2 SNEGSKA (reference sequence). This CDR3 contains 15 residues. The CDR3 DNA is TGCAGTGCTTCCGCCTCCGGGACAGGGATCTATGGCTACACCTTC. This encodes CSASASGTGIYGYTF.

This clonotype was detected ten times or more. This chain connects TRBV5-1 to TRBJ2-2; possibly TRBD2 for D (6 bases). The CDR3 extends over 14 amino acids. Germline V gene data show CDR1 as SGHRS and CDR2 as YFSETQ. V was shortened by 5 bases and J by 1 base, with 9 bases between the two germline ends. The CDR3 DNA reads TGCGCCAGCAGGCGGGACGGGAACACCGGGGAGCTGTTTTTT. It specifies CASRRDGNTGELFF.

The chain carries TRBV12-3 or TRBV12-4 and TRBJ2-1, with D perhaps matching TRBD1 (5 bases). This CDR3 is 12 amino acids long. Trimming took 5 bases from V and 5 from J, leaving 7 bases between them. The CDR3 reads CASSQTDNEQFF. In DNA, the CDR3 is TGTGCCAGCAGTCAGACAGACAATGAGCAGTTCTTC.

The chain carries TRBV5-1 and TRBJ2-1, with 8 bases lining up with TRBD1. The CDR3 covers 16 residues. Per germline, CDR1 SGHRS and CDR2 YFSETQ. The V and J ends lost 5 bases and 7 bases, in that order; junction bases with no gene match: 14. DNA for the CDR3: TGCGCCAGCAGTTCGACCGGGACAGGCGATGGGAATGAGCAGTTCTTC. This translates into CASSSTGTGDGNEQFF.